These 32 T cell receptor beta chains were all obtained from the same sample, sequenced in a study of blood T cell repertoires in COVID-19. Sequencing was performed with immunoSEQ multiplex PCR; in TCRdb, only in-frame clones are kept and a portion is missing. The sample has about 220,000 clones; roughly 80% are singletons. The sample consisted of peripheral blood. The receptor set was obtained from a woman aged 55 to 70 who had recovered from COVID-19.

CDR3 nucleotide sequence: TGTGCCAGCTCACCGGACAGATACACCGGGGAGCTGTTTTTT. Its translation is CASSPDRYTGELFF. V and J are TRBV18 and TRBJ2-2, with D possibly being TRBD1 (6 bases). V was shortened by 3 bases and J by 3 bases, with 8 bases between the two germline ends. Per the germline V gene, CDR1 is KGHSH and CDR2 is LQKENI. The CDR3 length is 14 residues.

The chain is built from TRBV7-8 and TRBJ1-2; tentatively, D is TRBD1 (6 bases). The CDR3 consists of 13 residues. V was shortened by 1 base and J by 7 bases, with 10 bases between the two germline ends. CDR1 and CDR2 from the germline V gene are SGHVS and FQNEAQ. CDR3 region: CASSLEPGVGYTF. CDR3 DNA sequence: TGTGCCAGCAGCTTAGAGCCAGGGGTTGGCTACACCTTC.

This clone was observed a handful of times. This chain uses TRBV18 with TRBJ1-1; 7 bases are shared with TRBD1. Per the germline V gene, CDR1 is KGHSH and CDR2 is LQKENI. J was trimmed by 11 bases and V by 3 bases; bases with no gene match: 3. The CDR3 is made up of 11 amino acids. DNA of the CDR3: TGTGCCAGCTCACCCAGGGGGACGGCTTTCTTT. Its translation: CASSPRGTAFF.

This chain links TRBV10-3 with TRBJ1-2, with a tentative D call TRBD1 (6 bases). V shed 5 bases and J shed 6 bases, with 16 bases lying between them. There are 14 residues in the CDR3. CDR1 and CDR2 from the germline V gene are ENHRY and SYGVKD. The CDR3 is CAISYRAGVNGYTF. The CDR3 region has the DNA TGTGCCATCAGTTACAGGGCTGGGGTGAATGGCTACACCTTC.

The chain couples TRBV6-5 to TRBJ2-2; D is possibly TRBD2 (6 bases). This CDR3 has 15 amino acids. V lost 4 bases and J 0 bases, leaving 9 bases between the germline ends. Germline V gene data show CDR1 as MNHEY and CDR2 as SVGAGI. The CDR3 loop reads CASSSWGANTGELFF. In DNA form, the CDR3 reads TGTGCCAGCAGTTCGTGGGGGGCGAACACCGGGGAGCTGTTTTTT.

The genes are TRBV6-5 and TRBJ1-2; D is unresolved. The ends were cut back, 6 bases at V and 7 bases at J, with 15 bases in the middle. The CDR3 runs to 13 residues. Per the germline V gene, CDR1 is MNHEY and CDR2 is SVGAGI. CDR3 amino acids: CASSSLGSRGYTF. DNA for the CDR3: TGTGCCAGCAGCAGTCTGGGGAGTCGTGGCTACACCTTC.

The V and J genes are TRBV7-3 and TRBJ2-3; D possibly corresponds to TRBD1 (6 bases). There are 16 residues in the CDR3. The V gene lost 4 bases and the J gene lost 0 bases, with 14 bases spanning the gap. Germline-derived CDR1 and CDR2 are SGHTA and FQGTGA. CDR3 region: CASSSGFRGSTDTQYF. For the CDR3, the DNA is TGTGCCAGCAGCTCGGGGTTCAGGGGTAGCACAGATACGCAGTATTTT.

The chain has TRBV2 and TRBJ2-5; D perhaps matches TRBD1 (6 bases). This CDR3 spans 13 amino acids. Germline values: CDR1 SNHLY, CDR2 FYNNEI. Trimming shortened V by 6 bases and J by 4 bases, and 12 bases separated the two germline ends. The CDR3 DNA sequence: TGTGCCAGCAGGGGACAACCGGGAGAGACCCAGTACTTC. Translating it yields CASRGQPGETQYF.

The table lists this clone with a count of one. The chain links TRBV5-1 to TRBJ1-2; maybe TRBD1 (5 bases). Trimming took 5 bases from V and 8 from J, leaving 16 bases between them. The CDR3 runs 13 residues. Germline V gives CDR1 SGHRS, CDR2 YFSETQ. The CDR3 loop reads CASRNTTGGGYTF. The CDR3 bases are TGCGCCAGCAGAAATACAACAGGTGGCGGCTACACCTTC.

The chain uses TRBV7-8 and TRBJ1-1; no firm D call. This CDR3 contains 13 residues. Germline V gene data show CDR1 as SGHVS and CDR2 as FQNEAQ. V was shortened by 4 bases and J by 1 base, with 7 bases between the two germline ends. This chain's CDR3 is CASSSPGNTEAFF. The CDR3, as DNA: TGTGCCAGCAGCTCCCCGGGGAACACTGAAGCTTTCTTT.

The chain uses TRBV12-3 or TRBV12-4 and TRBJ2-7; possible D gene TRBD2, 5 bases. The CDR3 length is 12 residues. Trimming removed 1 base from V and 13 bases from J, with 14 bases in between. The CDR3 sequence is CASSLVTGRVYF. The CDR3, as DNA: TGTGCCAGCAGTTTAGTGACCGGGCGGGTATACTTC.

The V call is TRBV5-1, the J call TRBJ2-2; maybe TRBD2 (6 bases). The CDR3 consists of 15 residues. Deletions cut 4 bases from V and 7 bases from J, with 17 bases between. Germline V gene sequence: CDR1 SGHRS, CDR2 YFSETQ. CDR3 amino acids: CASSPRGGSGGELFF. The CDR3 nucleotides read TGCGCCAGCAGCCCACGAGGAGGGTCGGGCGGGGAGCTGTTTTTT.

The rearrangement links TRBV10-3 to TRBJ2-1; TRBD2 agrees at 8 bases. Germline CDR1 is ENHRY and CDR2 is SYGVKD. This CDR3 spans 14 amino acids. J gave up 7 bases and V 4 bases, and 6 bases lay outside the gene matches. This CDR3 reads CAISVAGGENEQFF. The CDR3, as DNA: TGTGCCATCAGTGTTGCGGGGGGTGAAAATGAGCAGTTCTTC.

V gene TRBV10-1 combines with J gene TRBJ2-1; 8 bases align to TRBD1. Per the germline V gene, CDR1 is WNHNN and CDR2 is SYGVQD (reference sequence). This CDR3 region has 15 residues. Germline trimming cut 2 bases from V and 4 bases from J; bases unmatched to any gene: 4. CDR3 residues: CASSEDGQGYNEQFF. The DNA for the CDR3 is TGCGCCAGCAGTGAGGACGGACAGGGATACAATGAGCAGTTCTTC.

The chain's CDR3 is CASRRDSGGEQYF. As DNA, the CDR3 is TGTGCCAGCAGACGGGACAGCGGAGGGGAGCAGTACTTC. The rearrangement uses TRBV6-5 and TRBJ2-7; TRBD1 is a possible D gene (7 bases). CDR1 is MNHEY and CDR2 is SVGAGI in the germline V gene. Between the trimmed V and J ends, which lost 6 bases and 7 bases, there was a span of 16 bases. This CDR3 comprises 13 residues.

This chain uses TRBV19 with TRBJ2-7; TRBD1 matches at 11 bases. The V segment lost 3 bases and the J segment 3 bases; nucleotides outside the gene matches: 7. The CDR3 is 16 residues long. Germline assignment: CDR1 LNHDA and CDR2 SQIVND (reference sequence). The CDR3 is CASSIGTGGLVYEQYF. The CDR3 DNA follows: TGTGCCAGTAGTATTGGGACAGGGGGTTTAGTCTACGAGCAGTACTTC.

The J gene is TRBJ2-7, the V gene TRBV9, with 14 bases aligning to TRBD2. From germline, CDR1 is SGDLS and CDR2 YYNGEE. V dropped 4 bases and J dropped 7; count of bases not matched to a gene: 7. The CDR3 length is 15 residues. CDR3 nucleotide sequence: TGTGCCAGCAGCCCCCGGACTAGCGGGGGGTTTGAGCAGTACTTC. Encoded protein: CASSPRTSGGFEQYF.

The V call is TRBV5-1, the J call TRBJ2-3; TRBD2 agrees at 7 bases. Germline assignment: CDR1 SGHRS and CDR2 YFSETQ. Trimming at V came to 3 bases and at J to 6 bases, leaving 4 bases not matched to a gene. This CDR3 has 13 residues. The CDR3 sequence: CASSSGGTDTQYF. CDR3 nucleotides: TGCGCCAGCAGCTCCGGGGGGACGGATACGCAGTATTTT.

This clone was found a few times. The V and J genes are TRBV6-6 and TRBJ2-1, with TRBD2 identical over 13 bases. CDR1 is MNHNY, CDR2 SVGAGI, per germline (reference sequence). The CDR3 length is 15 residues. J was trimmed by 5 bases and V by 5 bases; bases with no gene match: 3. CDR3 DNA sequence: TGTGCCAGCAGTCAGACTAGCGGGGGGAACAATGAGCAGTTCTTC. Protein: CASSQTSGGNNEQFF.

The chain combines TRBV7-9 with TRBJ2-7, with D tentatively TRBD1 (6 bases). Trimming took 5 bases from V and 0 from J, leaving 14 bases between them. There are 15 residues in the CDR3. The germline CDR1 and CDR2 sequences are SEHNR and FQNEAQ (reference sequence). In nucleotides, the CDR3 is TGTGCCAGCAGCCCCGGGACACGCAACTCCTACGAGCAGTACTTC. This sequence encodes CASSPGTRNSYEQYF.

The V call is TRBV5-1, the J call TRBJ2-7; D remains ambiguous. The CDR3 sequence is 12 residues long. The V gene lost 7 bases and the J gene lost 5 bases, with 13 bases spanning the gap. The germline V gene encodes CDR1 SGHRS and CDR2 YFSETQ. CDR3 sequence (DNA): TGCGCCAGCGCCCGAGATAATAACGAGCAGTACTTC. Residues: CASARDNNEQYF.

The chain joins TRBV4-2 to TRBJ1-1; D is uncertain. CDR3 size: 14 residues. V was trimmed by 3 bases and J by 0 bases, leaving 8 bases between them. Germline-derived CDR1 and CDR2 are LGHNA and YNFKEQ. The CDR3 DNA is TGTGCCAGCAGCCAGACACGGATGAACACTGAAGCTTTCTTT. Its protein is CASSQTRMNTEAFF.

The rearrangement joins TRBV5-4 to TRBJ2-5; D might be TRBD2 (5 bases). The CDR3 totals 13 residues. V gave up 0 bases and J gave up 6 bases, with 9 bases separating them. In germline, CDR1 is SGHNT, CDR2 YYREEE (reference sequence). The DNA for the CDR3 is TGTGCCAGCAGCTTGGGGGAGCGGCAGACCCAGTACTTC. Encoded protein: CASSLGERQTQYF. The full variable domain, completed using reference TRBV5-4 and TRBJ2-5, is ETGVTQSPTHLIKTRGQQVTLRCSSQSGHNTVSWYQQALGQGPQFIFQYYREEENGRGNFPPRFSGLQFPNYSSELNVNALELDDSALYLCASSLGERQTQYFGPGTRLLVL.

This chain uses TRBV6-5 with TRBJ2-7; 8 nucleotides match TRBD1. CDR3 size: 13 residues. The ends lost 11 bases at V and 4 bases at J; junction bases unmatched: 10. CDR1 MNHEY and CDR2 SVGAGI come from the germline V gene. Written as DNA, the CDR3 is TGTGCCGGCTCGACAGGGGCTCTTTACGAGCAGTACTTC. Translated, it gives CAGSTGALYEQYF.

V gene TRBV10-3 combines with J gene TRBJ2-7, with D perhaps TRBD1 (6 bases). V dropped 0 bases and J dropped 2 bases, with 14 bases sitting between them. Germline values: CDR1 ENHRY, CDR2 SYGVKD. The CDR3 sequence is 16 residues long. Here the CDR3 DNA reads TGTGCCATCAGTGAGTCTCCAATGACAGGCCCCTACGAGCAGTACTTC. Its translation is CAISESPMTGPYEQYF.

This clone has ten or more counts. V gene TRBV19 combines with J gene TRBJ2-7; tentatively, D is TRBD1 (6 bases). This CDR3 has 15 residues. The V gene's germline CDR1 is LNHDA and CDR2 SQIVND (reference sequence). V dropped 3 bases and J dropped 6 bases, with 18 bases sitting between them. CDR3 coding DNA: TGTGCCAGTAGTATTCGGGTAGGGGGTATCTCCGAGCAGTACTTC. This encodes CASSIRVGGISEQYF.

The chain has TRBV5-1 and TRBJ2-3; 11 bases map to TRBD2. The CDR3 contains 19 residues. The J segment lost 0 bases and the V segment lost 0 bases, leaving 9 bases of the junction unmatched. Germline CDR1 and CDR2: SGHRS and YFSETQ. In DNA form, the CDR3 reads TGCGCCAGCAGCTTGGCCCAGGCTAGCGGGGGGCCGAGCACAGATACGCAGTATTTT. It encodes CASSLAQASGGPSTDTQYF.

The chain is built from TRBV7-9 and TRBJ1-2; 7 bases match TRBD1. Germline V lookup: CDR1 SEHNR, CDR2 FQNEAQ (reference sequence). The CDR3 has 15 amino acids. V shed 5 bases and J 1 base; nucleotides not matched to a gene: 7. The CDR3 protein is CASSRDRAVNYGYTF. The CDR3 DNA reads TGTGCCAGCAGCAGAGACAGGGCAGTTAACTATGGCTACACCTTC.

This clone was seen a handful of times. This chain connects TRBV7-9 to TRBJ2-3; D not resolved. Germline CDR1 is SEHNR and CDR2 is FQNEAQ (reference sequence). The CDR3 has 12 amino acids. V dropped 5 bases and J dropped 5 bases, with 8 bases sitting between them. CDR3 in DNA: TGTGCCAGCAGCGCAACAGAAGATACGCAGTATTTT. It yields the protein CASSATEDTQYF.

The chain couples TRBV13 to TRBJ2-2; a possible D gene is TRBD1 (6 bases). Germline values: CDR1 PRHDT, CDR2 FYEKMQ (reference sequence). V was clipped by 5 bases and J by 7 bases, with 32 bases between them. CDR3 length: 20 amino acids. CDR3 sequence reads: CASSPSWGQALRSTSGELFF. The CDR3, as DNA: TGTGCCAGCAGCCCCTCGTGGGGGCAGGCCCTTCGGTCCACCAGCGGGGAGCTGTTTTTT.

The chain recombines TRBV19 with TRBJ2-2, with D perhaps matching TRBD1 (7 bases). The V end lost 7 bases, the J end lost 6 bases, and 18 bases lay between the germline ends. The CDR3 consists of 15 residues. Germline assignment: CDR1 LNHDA and CDR2 SQIVND (reference sequence). CDR3 DNA: TGTGCCAGTAACCCAAGGTCCAGGGGGGCCGGGGAGCTGTTTTTT. Translated, it gives CASNPRSRGAGELFF.

The rearrangement uses TRBV6-1 and TRBJ1-6, with D tentatively TRBD1 (5 bases). CDR1 MNHNS and CDR2 SASEGT come from the germline V gene. V was cut by 4 bases and J by 2 bases, with 12 bases left in between. The CDR3 is made up of 16 amino acids. The CDR3 DNA reads TGTGCCAGCAGTGCTGCCCAGGGCGCCTATAATTCACCCCTCCACTTT. Translated, it gives CASSAAQGAYNSPLHF.